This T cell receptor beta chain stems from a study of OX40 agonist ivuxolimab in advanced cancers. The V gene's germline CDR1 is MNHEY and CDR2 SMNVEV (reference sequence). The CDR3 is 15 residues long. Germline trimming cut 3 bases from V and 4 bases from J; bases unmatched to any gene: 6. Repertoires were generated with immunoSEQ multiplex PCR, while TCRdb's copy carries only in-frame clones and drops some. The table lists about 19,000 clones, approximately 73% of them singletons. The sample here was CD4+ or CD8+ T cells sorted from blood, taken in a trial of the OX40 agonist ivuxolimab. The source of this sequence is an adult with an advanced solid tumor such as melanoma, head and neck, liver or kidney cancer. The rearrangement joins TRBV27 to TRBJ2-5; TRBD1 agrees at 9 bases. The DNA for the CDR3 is TGTGCCAGCAGTTTGGGGACAGGGAGGTTAGAGACCCAGTACTTC. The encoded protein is CASSLGTGRLETQYF.